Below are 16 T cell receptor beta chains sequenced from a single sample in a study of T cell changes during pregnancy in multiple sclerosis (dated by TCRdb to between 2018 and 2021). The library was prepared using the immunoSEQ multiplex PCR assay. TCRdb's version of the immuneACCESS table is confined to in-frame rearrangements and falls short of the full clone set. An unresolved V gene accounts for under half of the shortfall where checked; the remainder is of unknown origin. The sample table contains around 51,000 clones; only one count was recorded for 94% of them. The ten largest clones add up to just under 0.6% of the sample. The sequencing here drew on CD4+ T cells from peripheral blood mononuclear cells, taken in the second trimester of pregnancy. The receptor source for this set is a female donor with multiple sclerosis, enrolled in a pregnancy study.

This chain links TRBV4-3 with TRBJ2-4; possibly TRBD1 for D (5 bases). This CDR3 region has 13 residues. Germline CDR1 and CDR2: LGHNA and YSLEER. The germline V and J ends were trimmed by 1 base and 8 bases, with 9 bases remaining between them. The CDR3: CASSQVQGDIQYF. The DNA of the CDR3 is TGCGCCAGCAGCCAAGTGCAGGGTGACATTCAGTACTTC.

Here the CDR3 DNA reads TGTGCCAGCAGCGAACGGACAGGGGATGCTGAACCCCTCCACTTT. Its translation is CASSERTGDAEPLHF. V gene TRBV11-3 combines with J gene TRBJ1-6; 9 positions agree with TRBD1. The germline V gene encodes CDR1 SGHNT and CDR2 YENEEA. V dropped 5 bases and J dropped 12; count of bases not matched to a gene: 11. The CDR3 contains 15 residues. The variable domain in full, with the rest retrieved from reference TRBV11-3 and TRBJ1-6, is EAGVVQSPRYKIIEKKQPVAFWCNPISGHNTLYWYLQNLGQGPELLIRYENEEAVDDSQLPKDRFSAERLKGVDSTLKIQPAELGDSAVYLCASSERTGDAEPLHFGNGTRLTVT.

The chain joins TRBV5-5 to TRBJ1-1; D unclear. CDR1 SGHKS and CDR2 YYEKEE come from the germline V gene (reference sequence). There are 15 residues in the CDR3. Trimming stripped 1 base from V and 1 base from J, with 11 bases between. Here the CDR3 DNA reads TGTGCCAGCAGCTTGCAGAGGATGGCGAACACTGAAGCTTTCTTT. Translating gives CASSLQRMANTEAFF.

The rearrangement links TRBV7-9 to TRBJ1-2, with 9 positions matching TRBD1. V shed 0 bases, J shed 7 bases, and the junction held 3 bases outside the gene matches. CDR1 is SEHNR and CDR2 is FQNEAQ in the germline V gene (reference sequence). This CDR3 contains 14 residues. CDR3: CASSLAQGARGYTF. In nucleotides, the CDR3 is TGTGCCAGCAGCTTAGCACAGGGGGCTCGTGGCTACACCTTC.

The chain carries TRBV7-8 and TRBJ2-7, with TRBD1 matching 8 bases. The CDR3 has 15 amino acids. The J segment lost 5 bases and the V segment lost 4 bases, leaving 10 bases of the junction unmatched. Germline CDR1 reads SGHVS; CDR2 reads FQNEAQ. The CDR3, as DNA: TGTGCCAGCAGCTACCGTCGGGACAGGCGCAACGAGCAGTACTTC. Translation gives CASSYRRDRRNEQYF.

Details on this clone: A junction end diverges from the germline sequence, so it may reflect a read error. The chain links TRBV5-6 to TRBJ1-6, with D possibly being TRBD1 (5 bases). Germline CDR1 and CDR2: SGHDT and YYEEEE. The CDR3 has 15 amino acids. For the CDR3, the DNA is TGTGCCAGCAGCTTGGGCGGGACCTATTATTCACCCCTCCACTTT. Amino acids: CASSLGGTYYSPLHF.

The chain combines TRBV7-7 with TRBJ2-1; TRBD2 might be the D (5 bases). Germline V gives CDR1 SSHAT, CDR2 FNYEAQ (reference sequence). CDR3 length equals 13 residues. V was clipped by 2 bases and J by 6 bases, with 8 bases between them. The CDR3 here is CASSLSGSNEQFF. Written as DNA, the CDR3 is TGTGCCAGCAGCTTAAGTGGGAGCAATGAGCAGTTCTTC.

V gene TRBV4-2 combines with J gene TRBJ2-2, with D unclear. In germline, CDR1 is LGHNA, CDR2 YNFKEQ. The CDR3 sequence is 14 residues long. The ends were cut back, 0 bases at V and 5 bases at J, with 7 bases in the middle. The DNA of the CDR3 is TGTGCCAGCAGCCAAGATCACGGGACCGGGGAGCTGTTTTTT. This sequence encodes CASSQDHGTGELFF.

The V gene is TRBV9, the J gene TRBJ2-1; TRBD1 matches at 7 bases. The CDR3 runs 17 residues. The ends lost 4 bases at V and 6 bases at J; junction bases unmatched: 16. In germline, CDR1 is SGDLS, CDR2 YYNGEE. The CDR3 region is CASSPRGSPPVGNEQFF. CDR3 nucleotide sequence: TGTGCCAGCAGCCCCAGGGGGAGCCCCCCTGTAGGCAATGAGCAGTTCTTC.

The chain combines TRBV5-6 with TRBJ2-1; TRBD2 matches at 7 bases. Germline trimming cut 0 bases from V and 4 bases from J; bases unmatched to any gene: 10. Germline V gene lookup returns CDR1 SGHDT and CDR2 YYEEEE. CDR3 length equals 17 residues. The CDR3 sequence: CASSLAGGPEGYNEQFF. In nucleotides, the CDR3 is TGTGCCAGCAGCTTGGCGGGGGGTCCGGAGGGATACAATGAGCAGTTCTTC.

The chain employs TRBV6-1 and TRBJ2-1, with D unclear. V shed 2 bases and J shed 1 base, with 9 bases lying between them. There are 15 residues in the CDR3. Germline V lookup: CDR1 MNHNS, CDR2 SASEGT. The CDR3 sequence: CASSEQVLSYNEQFF. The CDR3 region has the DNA TGTGCCAGCAGTGAACAGGTCCTATCCTACAATGAGCAGTTCTTC.

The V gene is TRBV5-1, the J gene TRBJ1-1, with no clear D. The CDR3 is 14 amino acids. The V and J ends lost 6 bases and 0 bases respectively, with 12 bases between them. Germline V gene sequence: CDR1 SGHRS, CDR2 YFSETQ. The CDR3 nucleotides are TGCGCCAGCACGCTATCCCTAATGAACACTGAAGCTTTCTTT. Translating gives CASTLSLMNTEAFF.

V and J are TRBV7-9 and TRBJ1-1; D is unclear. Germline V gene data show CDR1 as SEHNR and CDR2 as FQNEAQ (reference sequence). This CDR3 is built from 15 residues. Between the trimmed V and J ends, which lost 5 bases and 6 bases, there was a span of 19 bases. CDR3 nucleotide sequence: TGTGCCAGCAGCAACCCGGCAAGAGTCGGGGCTGAAGCTTTCTTT. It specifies CASSNPARVGAEAFF.

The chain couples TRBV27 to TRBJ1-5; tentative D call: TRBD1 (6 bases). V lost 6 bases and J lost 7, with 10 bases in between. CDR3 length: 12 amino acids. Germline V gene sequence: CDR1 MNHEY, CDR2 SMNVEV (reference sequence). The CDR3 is CASRTGYQPQHF. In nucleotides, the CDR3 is TGTGCCAGCAGAACAGGGTACCAGCCCCAGCATTTT.

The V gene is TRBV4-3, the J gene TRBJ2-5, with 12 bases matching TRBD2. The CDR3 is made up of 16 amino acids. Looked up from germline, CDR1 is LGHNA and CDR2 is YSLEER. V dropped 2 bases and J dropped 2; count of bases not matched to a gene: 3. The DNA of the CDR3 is TGCGCCAGCAGCCAATCCCTAGCGGGGGGGCAAGAGACCCAGTACTTC. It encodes CASSQSLAGGQETQYF.

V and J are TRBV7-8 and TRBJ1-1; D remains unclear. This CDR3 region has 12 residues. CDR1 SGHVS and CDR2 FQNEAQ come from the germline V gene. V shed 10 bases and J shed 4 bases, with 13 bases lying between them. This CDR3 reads CATTLEPTEAFF. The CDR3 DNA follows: TGTGCCACCACCTTGGAGCCCACTGAAGCTTTCTTT.